This T cell receptor beta chain emerged from a study of T cell responses to AZD1222 COVID-19 vaccine. Study results and limitations: The breadth and depth of Spike-specific TCRs increased once two AZD1222 doses had been given. Spike was spanned by vaccine-associated CD4 TCRs, with dominance at 160-218 and 743-854.

Measured with immunoSEQ multiplex PCR; TCRdb has only the in-frame clones, and not every one. The sample carries approximately 160,000 clones, about 92% recorded once. About this clone: The target antigen is unknown.

Trimming removed 3 bases from V and 0 bases from J, with 12 bases in between. This CDR3 has 17 amino acids. Per the germline V gene, CDR1 is LGHDT and CDR2 is YNNKEL (reference sequence). The V and J genes are TRBV3-1 (or the pseudogene TRBV3-2) and TRBJ1-6; no definite D call. The sequencing used peripheral blood, collected on day 0 of AZD1222 vaccination. The TCR originated in an adult in good health. This CDR3 reads CASSHGNLLSYNSPLHF. Here the CDR3 DNA reads TGTGCCAGCAGCCACGGAAACCTTCTCTCCTATAATTCACCCCTCCACTTT.